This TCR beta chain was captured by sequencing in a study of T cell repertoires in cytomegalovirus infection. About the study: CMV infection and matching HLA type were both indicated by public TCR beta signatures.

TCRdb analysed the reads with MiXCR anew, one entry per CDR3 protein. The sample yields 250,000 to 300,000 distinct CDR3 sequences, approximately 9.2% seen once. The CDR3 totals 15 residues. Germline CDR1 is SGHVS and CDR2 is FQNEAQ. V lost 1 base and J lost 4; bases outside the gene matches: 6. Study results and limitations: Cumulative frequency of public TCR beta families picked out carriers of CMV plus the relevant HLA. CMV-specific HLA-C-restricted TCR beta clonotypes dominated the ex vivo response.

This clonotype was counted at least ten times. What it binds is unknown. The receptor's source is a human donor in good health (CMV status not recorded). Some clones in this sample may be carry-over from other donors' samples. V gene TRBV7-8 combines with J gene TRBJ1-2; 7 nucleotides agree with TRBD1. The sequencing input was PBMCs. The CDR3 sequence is CASSLENRGFYGYTF. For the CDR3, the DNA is TGTGCCAGCAGCTTAGAGAACAGGGGTTTCTATGGCTACACCTTC. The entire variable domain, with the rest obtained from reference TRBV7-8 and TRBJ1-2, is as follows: GAGVSQSPRYKVAKRGQDVALRCDPISGHVSLFWYQQALGQGPEFLTYFQNEAQLDKSGLPSDRFFAERPEGSVSTLKIQRTQQEDSAVYLCASSLENRGFYGYTFGSGTRLTVV.